This T cell receptor beta chain was recorded in a study of T cell responses to AZD1222 COVID-19 vaccine. Overall study context: Second-dose recipients at about 4 or about 12 weeks were treated as one pooled group.

Trimming removed 10 bases from V and 2 bases from J, with 8 bases in between. Germline V gene sequence: CDR1 MDHEN, CDR2 SYDVKM. There are 11 residues in the CDR3. Profiled with immunoSEQ multiplex PCR; TCRdb holds only in-frame clones, not every one. The sample carries 85,000 to 120,000 clones, 90% recorded once. This receptor was obtained from an adult in good health. This sample comprised peripheral blood, obtained on day 0 of AZD1222 vaccination. V usage is TRBV28 and J usage is TRBJ1-1; D gene ambiguous. In DNA form, the CDR3 reads TGTGCCACCCTGGGAAACACTGAAGCTTTCTTT. This translates into CATLGNTEAFF.